The T cell receptor beta chain described here comes from a study of cytomegalovirus exposure and HLA in healthy donors (dated by TCRdb to the late 2010s). Regarding the research as a whole: An earlier analysis of approximately 640 of the donors reported 250 to 300 Gb of sequence data and 120 million or so unique TCR beta sequences from about 179 million T cells. To predict cytomegalovirus infection status, the study combined high-throughput TCR immunosequencing, statistical association of individual TCRs with disease status, and machine learning. The later analysis used no new phenotypic data to find candidate immune exposures, relying instead on TCR beta sequences and their occurrence across donors. Using immunosequencing, the study profiled T cell repertoires from 550 to 750 subjects and related those repertoires to cytomegalovirus serostatus. Of the roughly 410 genotyped donors, 65% to 90% were placed in the genetic ancestry cluster associated with self-reported Caucasian donors. An early release that covered some 640 HLA-typed donors contained approximately 290 gigabases of sequencing data and roughly 84 million unique TCR sequences. In a later analysis, previously published TCR beta repertoires from 666 donors were re-analyzed and high-resolution HLA genotyping was added so that TCR occurrence patterns could be studied. HLA typing included class I and class II loci at four-digit resolution. An earlier analysis of around 540 of the donors applied high-throughput TCR beta sequencing to assess whether each TCR beta V gene segment acted as functional or pseudogenic. Among roughly 400 genotyped donors of the cohort, an average of around 240,000 unique TCR beta nucleotide sequences was sequenced per donor, of which roughly 17% were non-productive. Typing coverage varied by locus: roughly 620-640 donors for A, B, C, DRB1 and DQB1; approximately 500 for DQA1; about 590 for DPA1; some 470 for DPB1. A later genetic analysis took genome-wide SNP genotypes for about 55% of the 666 donors and used that subset as a discovery cohort. Donor age, sex, ethnicity and CMV serostatus were collected together with the repertoire data. The study was designed to test whether signatures of past pathogen exposure could be identified by cataloging public T cell receptors. Every discovery cohort repertoire had been produced on one sequencing platform. About five DR-DQ haplotypes were handled as single units for association and clustering because linkage in the cohort was strong. In addition to the first cohort of 666 subjects, a separate validation cohort of approximately 110 different subjects was used. Beyond this particular receptor, the publication reports: V-gene and J-gene trimming of TCR beta chains was associated with a missense DCLRE1C variant in a later genetic analysis, and the association was replicated in an independent cohort. In a later analysis, some 17,000 TCR beta sequences were associated with specific HLA alleles at a false discovery rate of 0.05. Only TCR beta chains were sequenced in this cohort, and the absence of alpha or paired-chain data limited detectable features. A total of 150 or so TCR beta chains were listed by the study as associated with cytomegalovirus. For the cohort, immune exposure information was limited to CMV serostatus. In a later analysis, several top co-occurrence clusters were reported to appear linked to parvovirus B19, influenza, CMV and Epstein-Barr virus. Because HLA typing was unavailable for some donors at each locus, only the typed subset was used in association tests. A cluster of highly shared sequence variants was judged likely to represent a technical artifact of the sequencing pipeline. In an earlier analysis of approximately 590 of the donors, most TCR beta V segments appeared in productive rearrangements about 87% or about 30% of the time, broadly matching IMGT annotations. When HLA alleles, especially DR and DQ, strongly co-occurred, attributing TCR associations to individual alleles was difficult. Compared with equally common non-associated chains, HLA-associated TCR beta chains in a later analysis were more clonally expanded and had lower generation probabilities. Because counts were too low, about 18 rarely observed V segments, including chromosome 9 orphons, were left out of the earlier analysis of approximately 580 of the donors. Roughly uniform sequencing depth across donors was assumed in presence/absence analyses, although this assumption may not hold. Correlated functional status among segregating V segments might reflect linkage disequilibrium, but an unknown experimental factor could not be ruled out. A further reported finding was that TCR beta sequences accurately predicted the HLA-A and HLA-B alleles for most subjects in the first cohort. Most CMV-associated TCR beta chains appeared to be HLA-restricted in a later analysis, and the HLA associations seemed to be driven largely by CMV exposure. While some public TCRs were present in many individuals, most TCR sequences turned up only very rarely across donors. According to the authors, the approach could potentially be generalized to other disease states and immunological phenotypes. In a later analysis, the rate of TCR association differed among HLA loci, with DRB1 alleles having the most associated TCRs and HLA-C alleles having the fewest. Cytomegalovirus status was reported to be diagnosed by the classifier with high specificity and sensitivity in both the original and validation cohorts. In vitro tests confirmed that three of the cytomegalovirus-associated TCR beta chains recognize cytomegalovirus antigens. In a later genetic analysis, fewer N-insertions in productive TCRs were reported among donors in an Asian-associated ancestry cluster than the roughly 710-donor mean.

The cohort comprised fewer than 700 healthy bone marrow donors. Cohort members were all nominally healthy when sampled, although unrecorded immune exposures were likely present. The donor tested CMV seronegative and was one of the 352 seronegative cohort members. A peripheral blood sample was collected from each donor, and TCR beta sequencing was performed on peripheral blood mononuclear cells. Genomic DNA extraction from the blood cell samples was performed with the Qiagen DNeasy Blood Extraction Kit. With respect to this clone: It lacks a known antigen. Base qualities are not recorded, but no much larger clone differs from it by a single base.

Library preparation employed the immunoSEQ multiplex PCR assay. A mixture of 60 forward primers for TCR Vbeta segments and 13 reverse primers for TCR Jbeta segments was used in the multiplex PCR. A multiplex PCR assay on genomic DNA amplified the CDR3 region of rearranged TCR beta genes. On the Illumina HiSeq System, the amplified TCR beta libraries were sequenced as 87-base-pair reads. The published analysis was carried out like this. In a later analysis, tens of millions of unique TCR beta chains were counted across the approximately 670 repertoires, and about 10 million of these chains were shared by at least two donors. Raw reads were error-corrected and collapsed into unique sequences by a nearest-neighbor algorithm in which closely related sequences were merged to remove PCR and sequencing errors. To assign V, D and J gene segments, CDR3 sequences were aligned to IMGT reference sequences. Each retained sequence needed at least a six-nucleotide match to both a V gene segment and a J gene segment. A rearrangement counted as productive if the CDR3 had no stop codons and remained in frame with V and J, and every other rearrangement counted as non-productive. CDR3 was defined by IMGT convention, running from the second conserved V-encoded cysteine to the conserved J-encoded phenylalanine. Sequences without an unambiguous match to a single V gene segment were excluded from the earlier analysis of about 640 of the donors. An earlier analysis of about 600 of the donors called V segments functional above 56.7% productive rearrangements and segregating when the between-donor standard deviation exceeded 5%. To diagnose cytomegalovirus status from the catalog of TCR beta chain sequences, a statistical classification framework was built. In a later analysis, TCR nucleotide sequences were compared against IMGT/GENE-DB human TR gene sequences so that V and J genes could be assigned. The TCRdist pipeline was used in a later analysis to assign CDR3 sequences and most-parsimonious VDJ recombination scenarios. A later analysis defined each TCR beta chain by its CDR3 amino acid sequence plus V-gene family, and excluded reads lacking a unique V-gene family. In a later analysis, 500 to 700 highly shared, low-generation-probability nucleotide sequences were removed to address suspected cross-contamination and a sequencing artifact. For each public chain, a later analysis derived a clonal expansion index from normalized ranks of inferred template counts within each repertoire. A later analysis computed generation probabilities with a VDJ recombination model fitted to out-of-frame rearrangements, and checked the results against IGoR. In a later analysis, TCR-TCR, TCR-HLA and TCR-CMV co-occurrence was scored with hypergeometric tests, and a repertoire-size bias correction was applied to TCR pairs. A later analysis estimated false discovery rates by permuting HLA or CMV assignments 20 times. In a later analysis, co-occurring TCRs were grouped using DBSCAN, with TCRdist sequence similarity added in when clustering inside HLA-allele-positive subsets. For co-occurrence clustering, repertoires with fewer than 30,000 or more than 120,000 public chains were excluded, along with four to six repertoires with anomalous nucleotide sharing. TCRdb took this table from immuneACCESS and kept in-frame rearrangements with V and J called. Such tables lack part of the clones; where checked against another copy, unresolved V genes explain under half of the gap, and the rest is unexplained. V, J and clone size were drawn from that table, and D and trimming were deduced from the DNA. The sample profile shows a few hundred thousand clones; less than 80% of them were found once. The ten largest account for about 0.2% of the sample.

What was sequenced was PBMCs. The clonotype comes from a girl aged 2 to 10 in good health and CMV-seronegative.

The DNA sequence is given as TGCAGCGTCAGTTCCAAGAACACTGAAGCTTTCTTT. Translated, it reads CSVSSKNTEAFF. The chain is made from TRBV29-1 and TRBJ1-1; the D gene remains uncertain. A distance of 9 bases separates the germline ends of V and J, which lose 6 bases and 1 base respectively. Spanning cysteine to phenylalanine, the CDR3 consists of 12 amino acids. The sequence is cut down to CDR3 DNA, 36 bases in frame from base 1. The germline V gene yields SQVTM for CDR1 and ANQGSEA for CDR2.